This T cell receptor (beta chain) was identified during a study of T cell responses to AZD1222 COVID-19 vaccine. Only a few counts were recorded for this clone. Germline assignment: CDR1 SGHVS and CDR2 FNYEAQ. The CDR3 is 17 residues long. The ends lost 2 bases at V and 4 bases at J; junction bases unmatched: 14. The table came from immunoSEQ multiplex PCR; TCRdb's copy has only in-frame clones and leaves some out. Of about 57,000 clones in the sample, around 86% were seen once. The chain joins TRBV7-6 to TRBJ2-7, with 7 bases aligning to TRBD1. The sample was peripheral blood, taken on day 0 of AZD1222 vaccination. The TCR comes from an adult in good health. The CDR3, as DNA: TGTGCCAGCAGCTTAACCCCCTCCGGACACAGGGGATACGAGCAGTACTTC. Translated, it gives CASSLTPSGHRGYEQYF.